The 23 T cell receptor beta chains below come from one sample, sequenced in a study of blood T cell repertoires in COVID-19. This table comes from immunoSEQ multiplex PCR, and its TCRdb copy is limited to in-frame clones, with some not included. The sample carries roughly 260,000 clones, roughly 84% recorded once. Sequenced sample: peripheral blood. The receptors stem from a woman under 30 with acute or convalescent COVID-19.

This clone was observed a single time. The rearrangement joins TRBV27 to TRBJ2-7; 8 bases align to TRBD1. This CDR3 spans 15 amino acids. The V and J ends lost 5 bases and 7 bases, in that order; junction bases with no gene match: 13. Per the germline V gene, CDR1 is MNHEY and CDR2 is SMNVEV (reference sequence). CDR3 DNA sequence: TGTGCCAGCAGTCCGCCTCAACAGGGGGTAGGTGAGCAGTACTTC. This encodes CASSPPQQGVGEQYF.

The chain recombines TRBV30 with TRBJ1-1; D possibly corresponds to TRBD1 (6 bases). V shed 0 bases and J shed 3 bases, with 11 bases lying between them. The CDR3 is made up of 14 amino acids. Germline CDR1 and CDR2: GTSNPN and SVGIG (reference sequence). This CDR3 is CAWSVIHRDTEAFF. The CDR3 DNA reads TGTGCCTGGAGTGTAATTCACAGGGACACTGAAGCTTTCTTT.

The chain couples TRBV27 to TRBJ2-7; D is possibly TRBD2 (5 bases). V shed 6 bases and J shed 4 bases, with 13 bases lying between them. The CDR3 runs 13 residues. Germline V gene lookup returns CDR1 MNHEY and CDR2 SMNVEV (reference sequence). CDR3 coding DNA: TGTGCCAGCAGCTTGAGGACGGGATACGAGCAGTACTTC. Residues: CASSLRTGYEQYF.

The rearrangement links TRBV7-2 to TRBJ1-2, with no clear D. Germline lookup yields CDR1 SGHTA and CDR2 FQGNSA. CDR3 length equals 14 residues. Trimming pared 1 base from V and 4 bases from J, leaving 10 bases between. CDR3 protein: CASSLVVGSYGYTF. In nucleotides, the CDR3 is TGTGCCAGCAGCTTAGTAGTGGGCTCCTATGGCTACACCTTC.

This clone was observed a handful of times. J is TRBJ2-1 and V is TRBV7-2, with TRBD2 matching over 8 bases. There are 17 residues in the CDR3. V shed 5 bases, J shed 8 bases, and the junction held 17 bases outside the gene matches. Germline-derived CDR1 and CDR2 are SGHTA and FQGNSA. The CDR3 DNA follows: TGTGCCAGCAGCCGGACGGGGGCGGGAGGCCCCAACTATGAGCAGTTCTTC. The encoded protein is CASSRTGAGGPNYEQFF.

This chain connects TRBV28 to TRBJ2-7, with 9 bases aligning to TRBD1. V gave up 5 bases and J gave up 6 bases; unmatched junction bases: 14. This CDR3 region has 16 residues. Germline V gene sequence: CDR1 MDHEN, CDR2 SYDVKM. The CDR3 DNA is TGTGCCAGCAGTCCCATGGACAGGGGATATAGGGGCGAGCAGTACTTC. This codes for CASSPMDRGYRGEQYF. The full variable domain, with the rest looked up from reference TRBV28 and TRBJ2-7, is DVKVTQSSRYLVKRTGEKVFLECVQDMDHENMFWYRQDPGLGLRLIYFSYDVKMKEKGDIPEGYSVSREKKERFSLILESASTNQTSMYLCASSPMDRGYRGEQYFGPGTRLTVT.

The V and J genes are TRBV4-3 and TRBJ1-4; D is unclear. V was shortened by 0 bases and J by 8 bases, with 13 bases between the two germline ends. Germline values: CDR1 LGHNA, CDR2 YSLEER. The CDR3 has 15 residues. The chain's CDR3 is CASSQDGVEYEKLFF. As DNA, the CDR3 is TGCGCCAGCAGCCAAGACGGGGTAGAGTACGAAAAACTGTTTTTT.

This clone was recorded a few times. The chain uses TRBV10-1 and TRBJ2-2; D gene unclear. Trimming cost V 2 bases and J 1 base, with 5 bases left between them. This CDR3 contains 14 residues. The germline V gene encodes CDR1 WNHNN and CDR2 SYGVQD (reference sequence). CDR3 DNA sequence: TGCGCCAGCAGTGAGGGCTTGAACACCGGGGAGCTGTTTTTT. Translated: CASSEGLNTGELFF.

The chain couples TRBV5-4 to TRBJ1-1; D perhaps matches TRBD1 (6 bases). The CDR3 runs to 13 residues. V was pared by 2 bases and J by 5 bases, with 10 bases between. Germline CDR1 and CDR2: SGHNT and YYREEE (reference sequence). This CDR3 reads CASSLGGATEAFF. The CDR3 DNA reads TGTGCCAGCAGCTTAGGGGGGGCGACTGAAGCTTTCTTT. Full variable domain (outside the CDR3, taken from reference TRBV5-4 and TRBJ1-1): ETGVTQSPTHLIKTRGQQVTLRCSSQSGHNTVSWYQQALGQGPQFIFQYYREEENGRGNFPPRFSGLQFPNYSSELNVNALELDDSALYLCASSLGGATEAFFGQGTRLTVV.

This chain joins TRBV24-1 and TRBJ1-4; the D is unclear. Germline V CDR1 and CDR2: KGHDR, SFDVKD. The CDR3 loop spans 16 amino acids. V was shortened by 0 bases and J by 12 bases, with 19 bases between the two germline ends. CDR3 region: CATSDLLTSLDVELFF. CDR3 coding DNA: TGTGCCACCAGTGATTTGCTGACATCCCTCGACGTCGAACTGTTTTTT.

V and J are TRBV10-3 and TRBJ2-7, with 9 bases identical to TRBD1. The CDR3 sequence is 14 residues long. V was clipped by 3 bases and J by 6 bases; unmatched bases: 6. Germline lookup yields CDR1 ENHRY and CDR2 SYGVKD. Here the CDR3 reads CAISEQGATSEQYF. CDR3 bases: TGTGCCATCAGTGAACAGGGGGCAACATCCGAGCAGTACTTC.

The chain couples TRBV11-2 to TRBJ2-5; TRBD1 matches at 12 bases. Germline V gives CDR1 SGHAT, CDR2 FQNNGV. V gave up 5 bases and J gave up 2 bases; unmatched junction bases: 6. The CDR3 spans 16 residues. The CDR3 DNA reads TGTGCCAGCAGCCCGGGACAGGGGGCCACTCAAGAGACCCAGTACTTC. It yields the protein CASSPGQGATQETQYF.

This chain connects TRBV12-5 to TRBJ2-5; 8 nucleotides align to TRBD1. Trimming removed 6 bases from V and 6 bases from J; junction bases left unmatched: 12. The length of the CDR3 is 15 residues. Germline CDR1 reads LGHNT; CDR2 reads FRNRAP. CDR3 bases: TGTGCTAGTGGACGGGAGACAGGGGTTCTTAAGACCCAGTACTTC. This codes for CASGRETGVLKTQYF.

This clone was counted a few times. The identical CDR3 is also encoded by other nucleotide sequences in the sample. The CDR3 sequence is CASSSQGANTEAFF. The CDR3, as DNA: TGTGCCAGCAGCTCACAGGGGGCCAACACTGAAGCTTTCTTT. The J gene is TRBJ1-1, the V gene TRBV7-9, with 9 nucleotides matching TRBD1. From germline, CDR1 is SEHNR and CDR2 FQNEAQ (reference sequence). V gave up 4 bases and J gave up 2 bases; unmatched junction bases: 2. The length of the CDR3 is 14 residues.

V gene TRBV4-3 combines with J gene TRBJ1-6; weak D call: TRBD1 (6 bases). V was pared by 6 bases and J by 9 bases, with 12 bases between. CDR3 size: 13 residues. Germline values: CDR1 LGHNA, CDR2 YSLEER. CDR3 amino acids: CASSHVGGSPLHF. In DNA form, the CDR3 reads TGCGCCAGCAGTCACGTAGGGGGTTCACCCCTCCACTTT.

Details on this clone: This sample also contains other DNA sequences that code for the same CDR3. The chain has TRBV28 and TRBJ2-1; the match to TRBD2 covers 12 bases. The CDR3 length is 15 residues. The germline CDR1 and CDR2 sequences are MDHEN and SYDVKM. V dropped 5 bases and J dropped 7; count of bases not matched to a gene: 6. The CDR3 DNA sequence: TGTGCCAGCAGTGCTAGCGGGAGGGCGGCGAATGAGCAGTTCTTC. It specifies CASSASGRAANEQFF.

This sequence joins TRBV28 and TRBJ2-7, with 9 bases identical to TRBD2. This CDR3 is built from 13 residues. V lost 8 bases, J lost 2 bases, and 4 bases stayed unmatched. CDR1 is MDHEN, CDR2 SYDVKM, per germline. DNA for the CDR3: TGTGCCAGCGAGACTAGCGGTACCTACGAGCAGTACTTC. Protein: CASETSGTYEQYF.

The chain carries TRBV6-2 or TRBV6-3 and TRBJ2-7; D is possibly TRBD1 (5 bases). Germline assignment: CDR1 MNHEY and CDR2 SVGEGT. This CDR3 contains 11 residues. With 2 bases removed from V and 10 bases from J, the gap between germline ends came to 9 bases. The chain's CDR3 is CASSYLGHQYF. CDR3 coding DNA: TGTGCCAGCAGTTACCTAGGACATCAGTACTTC.

V is TRBV4-2 and J is TRBJ1-2; D gene ambiguous. The CDR3 has 14 amino acids. The V end lost 7 bases, the J end lost 8 bases, and 20 bases lay between the germline ends. Germline CDR1 and CDR2: LGHNA and YNFKEQ. CDR3 bases: TGTGCCAGCACCCCTCGGGTCCCTGCGGGGGGCTACACCTTC. As protein: CASTPRVPAGGYTF.

This chain uses TRBV6-5 with TRBJ1-1; D is perhaps TRBD1 (5 bases). The CDR3 totals 14 residues. The V and J ends lost 5 bases and 4 bases respectively, with 14 bases between them. Germline assignment: CDR1 MNHEY and CDR2 SVGAGI. The DNA of the CDR3 is TGTGCCAGCAGTCTCGAGATCGGGGGCACTGAAGCTTTCTTT. Its translation: CASSLEIGGTEAFF.

CDR3 sequence reads: CASSQRRGDEKLFF. CDR3 DNA sequence: TGTGCCAGCAGCCAGCGTCGGGGTGATGAAAAACTGTTTTTT. The rearrangement links TRBV3-1 (or the pseudogene TRBV3-2) to TRBJ1-4, with D unclear. Trimming left V 3 bases short and J 6 bases short, with 11 bases between. CDR1 LGHDT and CDR2 YNNKEL come from the germline V gene (reference sequence). The CDR3 extends over 14 amino acids.

The V and J genes are TRBV7-6 and TRBJ2-1; maybe TRBD2 (5 bases). The germline CDR1 and CDR2 sequences are SGHVS and FNYEAQ. Trimming cost V 1 base and J 8 bases, with 15 bases left between them. The CDR3 length is 15 residues. CDR3 DNA: TGTGCCAGCAGCTTAGTTGGGCTCTGGCGGGATGAGCAGTTCTTC. Protein: CASSLVGLWRDEQFF.

The chain carries TRBV6-5 and TRBJ2-2, with TRBD1 as a possible D gene (5 bases). Looked up from germline, CDR1 is MNHEY and CDR2 is SVGAGI. V was pared by 2 bases and J by 3 bases, with 10 bases between. This CDR3 is 15 amino acids long. CDR3: CASSYGDRYTGELFF. The DNA of the CDR3 is TGTGCCAGCAGTTACGGAGACAGATACACCGGGGAGCTGTTTTTT.